The clone carrying this T cell receptor (beta chain) appeared a few times. Its antigen is not known. The CDR3 loop spans 11 amino acids. A single record per CDR3 protein comes from TCRdb applying MiXCR to the 5' RACE reads. The table records 450,000 to 550,000 distinct CDR3 sequences, about 19% of them present only once. This sample stems from a study of T cells after yellow fever vaccination. The study's findings and limits: Post-booster samples contained most primary-vaccination clones (approximately 96% CD4, around 89% CD8). There was a possibility that FACS-sorted repertoires contained abundant clonotypes contaminating from the bulk population.

This clonotype was sampled from a man aged 25 to 40 who received the YFV17D yellow fever vaccine. The sample was PBMCs, taken 15 days after the yellow fever booster vaccination. The chain combines TRBV21-1 with TRBJ2-7; the table's D call TRBD1 went unverified against the DNA. TRBV21-1 corresponds to a pseudogene. This CDR3 is CARRPLGRQYF. The CDR3 coding sequence is TGTGCCAGGCGCCCATTGGGGCGGCAGTACTTC.